This T cell receptor beta chain comes out of a study of post-analysis software for immune sequencing data. TCR beta libraries were prepared from cDNA with unique molecular identifiers. One entry per CDR3 protein results from TCRdb running MiXCR on the PCR reads. The sample carries about 560,000 distinct CDR3 sequences, about 44% recorded once. Germline V gene data show CDR1 as SQVTM and CDR2 as ANQGSEA. The CDR3 length is 14 residues. General observations from the study: Strong co-clustering by F measure linked samples that shared a preparation batch. Included in a set of several TRBV segments more frequent in patients than controls were TRBV5-6, TRBV5-1 and TRBV20-1.

As regards this clonotype: Its target is not known.

This clonotype was obtained from a girl between 5 and 17 years old with multiple sclerosis. The rearrangement joins TRBV29-1 to TRBJ2-3, with a tentative D call TRBD2 (6 bases). What was sequenced was blood. The CDR3 nucleotides read TGCAGTGCTGACACGCCTTCTAGCGCAGATACGCAGTATTTT. It translates to CSADTPSSADTQYF.